What follows are 4 T cell receptor beta chains derived from one specimen sequenced in a study of blood T cell repertoires in COVID-19. Generated by immunoSEQ multiplex PCR, the TCRdb table keeps only in-frame clones and is missing some. The data contain approximately 90,000 clones, over 65% of them singletons. Sequences were obtained from peripheral blood. The receptors shown here come from a human donor in a cohort sampled during active COVID-19.

This chain links TRBV2 with TRBJ2-1; TRBD2 might be the D (7 bases). The CDR3 has 16 residues. The V end was cut by 9 bases, the J end by 1 base, with 19 bases between. Per germline, CDR1 SNHLY and CDR2 FYNNEI. The CDR3 protein is CASEGGTGGSYNEQFF. Here the CDR3 DNA reads TGTGCCAGTGAAGGGGGGACCGGGGGGTCCTACAATGAGCAGTTCTTC.

The rearrangement joins TRBV28 to TRBJ1-2; D uncertain. Germline V gives CDR1 MDHEN, CDR2 SYDVKM. This CDR3 contains 14 residues. With 2 bases removed from V and 4 bases from J, the gap between germline ends came to 11 bases. CDR3 sequence: CASSLGRVVYGYTF. CDR3 nucleotides: TGTGCCAGCAGTTTAGGTCGAGTAGTCTATGGCTACACCTTC.

This clone was detected only once. The chain uses TRBV11-1 and TRBJ2-7; a possible D gene is TRBD2 (5 bases). The V gene's germline CDR1 is SGHAT and CDR2 FQDESV (reference sequence). The V end lost 3 bases, the J end lost 0 bases, and 9 bases lay between the germline ends. The CDR3 extends over 14 amino acids. CDR3 coding DNA: TGTGCCAGCAGCTTGGACGGGAACTCCTACGAGCAGTACTTC. Translating gives CASSLDGNSYEQYF.

The chain links TRBV5-8 to TRBJ1-4; D gene unclear. CDR3 length: 11 residues. V lost 4 bases and J 12 bases, leaving 10 bases between the germline ends. CDR1 and CDR2 (germline): SGHTS, YDEGEE. The CDR3, as DNA: TGTGCCAGCAGCCCCAGGAGGGAACTGTTTTTT. Its protein product is CASSPRRELFF. The full variable domain, with the rest looked up from reference TRBV5-8 and TRBJ1-4, is EAGVTQSPTHLIKTRGQQATLRCSPISGHTSVYWYQQALGLGLQFLLWYDEGEERNRGNFPPRFSGRQFPNYSSELNVNALELEDSALYLCASSPRRELFFGSGTQLSVL.